One sample yielded the 10 T cell receptor beta chains listed below, sequenced in a study of blood T cell repertoires in COVID-19. The protocol was immunoSEQ multiplex PCR, while the TCRdb copy is restricted to in-frame clones and leaves out a portion. The sample lists more than 25,000 clones; about 79% were seen once. What was sequenced was peripheral blood. Receptors originate from a human donor in a cohort sampled during active COVID-19.

This clone was picked up one time. V and J are TRBV9 and TRBJ2-1; 8 positions match TRBD2. Losses at the gene ends were 3 bases for V and 3 bases for J; bases not matched to a gene: 11. CDR1 and CDR2 from the germline V gene are SGDLS and YYNGEE. This CDR3 spans 17 amino acids. CDR3 DNA sequence: TGTGCCAGCAGCGCGGGATTAACGGGGGGGCACTACAATGAGCAGTTCTTC. Translation: CASSAGLTGGHYNEQFF.

The V call is TRBV19, the J call TRBJ1-5, with 9 bases fitting TRBD1. The CDR3 has 15 residues. Germline-derived CDR1 and CDR2 are LNHDA and SQIVND (reference sequence). V trimming: 3 bases; J trimming: 2 bases; junction bases outside the gene matches: 2. As DNA, the CDR3 is TGTGCCAGTAGTATCACAGGGGGCGGCAATCAGCCCCAGCATTTT. Amino acid sequence: CASSITGGGNQPQHF. The whole variable domain, filled in from reference TRBV19 and TRBJ1-5, reads DGGITQSPKYLFRKEGQNVTLSCEQNLNHDAMYWYRQDPGQGLRLIYYSQIVNDFQKGDIAEGYSVSREKKESFPLTVTSAQKNPTAFYLCASSITGGGNQPQHFGDGTRLSIL.

This chain joins TRBV5-1 and TRBJ1-5; D is uncertain. CDR3 length: 14 residues. The germline CDR1 and CDR2 sequences are SGHRS and YFSETQ. With 0 bases removed from V and 4 bases from J, the gap between germline ends came to 8 bases. The chain's CDR3 is CASSLEGGNQPQHF. The CDR3 DNA reads TGCGCCAGCAGCTTGGAAGGCGGGAATCAGCCCCAGCATTTT.

This clone was seen more than once but under ten times. Distinct nucleotide sequences in the sample also encode this CDR3. The chain is built from TRBV20-1 and TRBJ1-5; a possible D gene is TRBD1 (6 bases). CDR1 and CDR2 from the germline V gene are DFQATT and SNEGSKA (reference sequence). The V gene lost 6 bases and the J gene lost 9 bases, with 12 bases spanning the gap. This CDR3 is 11 amino acids long. The CDR3 loop is CSARGSGPQHF. In nucleotides, the CDR3 is TGCAGTGCGAGGGGGTCCGGGCCCCAGCATTTT.

This chain uses TRBV4-2 with TRBJ2-1; D perhaps matches TRBD2 (5 bases). V shed 0 bases and J shed 3 bases, with 15 bases lying between them. Germline-derived CDR1 and CDR2 are LGHNA and YNFKEQ. This CDR3 has 17 amino acids. CDR3 sequence (DNA): TGTGCCAGCAGCCAAGAAGGCGGGCCGGCCATCTACAATGAGCAGTTCTTC. This encodes CASSQEGGPAIYNEQFF.

The chain joins TRBV6-5 to TRBJ1-2; D gene uncertain. Germline CDR1 and CDR2: MNHEY and SVGAGI. The CDR3 totals 13 residues. Trimming took off 6 bases at V and 7 bases at J, with 15 bases between the two ends. Here the CDR3 reads CASSYRREGGYTF. CDR3 bases: TGTGCCAGCAGCTATCGGAGGGAGGGTGGCTACACCTTC.

This clone has just one count. V and J are TRBV9 and TRBJ2-5; 7 bases are a match to TRBD2. The ends lost 3 bases at V and 5 bases at J; junction bases unmatched: 10. Germline V CDR1 and CDR2: SGDLS, YYNGEE. This CDR3 has 15 amino acids. CDR3 residues: CASSERAGVGETQYF. In DNA, the CDR3 is TGTGCCAGCAGCGAAAGGGCGGGGGTAGGGGAGACCCAGTACTTC. Supplemented by reference TRBV9 and TRBJ2-5, the full variable domain reads DSGVTQTPKHLITATGQRVTLRCSPRSGDLSVYWYQQSLDQGLQFLIQYYNGEERAKGNILERFSAQQFPDLHSELNLSSLELGDSALYFCASSERAGVGETQYFGPGTRLLVL.

This chain links TRBV7-6 with TRBJ2-1; 7 bases are a match to TRBD2. Per the germline V gene, CDR1 is SGHVS and CDR2 is FNYEAQ. The CDR3 length is 15 residues. V lost 1 base and J lost 4; bases outside the gene matches: 4. The CDR3 reads CASSLEWGGYNEQFF. CDR3 sequence (DNA): TGTGCCAGCAGCTTAGAGTGGGGGGGATACAATGAGCAGTTCTTC. The variable domain in full, with the rest retrieved from reference TRBV7-6 and TRBJ2-1, is GAGVSQSPRYKVTKRGQDVALRCDPISGHVSLYWYRQALGQGPEFLTYFNYEAQQDKSGLPNDRFSAERPEGSISTLTIQRTEQRDSAMYRCASSLEWGGYNEQFFGPGTRLTVL.

The gene calls are TRBV18 and TRBJ2-7; D is ambiguous. Germline values: CDR1 KGHSH, CDR2 LQKENI. This CDR3 has 13 amino acids. Trimming took 0 bases from V and 1 from J, leaving 4 bases between them. In DNA, the CDR3 is TGTGCCAGCTCACCACCGGCTTCCTACGAGCAGTACTTC. Its translation is CASSPPASYEQYF.

V gene TRBV19 combines with J gene TRBJ2-7; TRBD2 agrees at 8 bases. V lost 6 bases and J lost 7; bases outside the gene matches: 8. The CDR3 is 13 residues long. Germline V gene data show CDR1 as LNHDA and CDR2 as SQIVND (reference sequence). CDR3 nucleotide sequence: TGTGCCAGTAGCCTAGTCTCGGGAGGGGAGCAGTACTTC. Translating it yields CASSLVSGGEQYF.